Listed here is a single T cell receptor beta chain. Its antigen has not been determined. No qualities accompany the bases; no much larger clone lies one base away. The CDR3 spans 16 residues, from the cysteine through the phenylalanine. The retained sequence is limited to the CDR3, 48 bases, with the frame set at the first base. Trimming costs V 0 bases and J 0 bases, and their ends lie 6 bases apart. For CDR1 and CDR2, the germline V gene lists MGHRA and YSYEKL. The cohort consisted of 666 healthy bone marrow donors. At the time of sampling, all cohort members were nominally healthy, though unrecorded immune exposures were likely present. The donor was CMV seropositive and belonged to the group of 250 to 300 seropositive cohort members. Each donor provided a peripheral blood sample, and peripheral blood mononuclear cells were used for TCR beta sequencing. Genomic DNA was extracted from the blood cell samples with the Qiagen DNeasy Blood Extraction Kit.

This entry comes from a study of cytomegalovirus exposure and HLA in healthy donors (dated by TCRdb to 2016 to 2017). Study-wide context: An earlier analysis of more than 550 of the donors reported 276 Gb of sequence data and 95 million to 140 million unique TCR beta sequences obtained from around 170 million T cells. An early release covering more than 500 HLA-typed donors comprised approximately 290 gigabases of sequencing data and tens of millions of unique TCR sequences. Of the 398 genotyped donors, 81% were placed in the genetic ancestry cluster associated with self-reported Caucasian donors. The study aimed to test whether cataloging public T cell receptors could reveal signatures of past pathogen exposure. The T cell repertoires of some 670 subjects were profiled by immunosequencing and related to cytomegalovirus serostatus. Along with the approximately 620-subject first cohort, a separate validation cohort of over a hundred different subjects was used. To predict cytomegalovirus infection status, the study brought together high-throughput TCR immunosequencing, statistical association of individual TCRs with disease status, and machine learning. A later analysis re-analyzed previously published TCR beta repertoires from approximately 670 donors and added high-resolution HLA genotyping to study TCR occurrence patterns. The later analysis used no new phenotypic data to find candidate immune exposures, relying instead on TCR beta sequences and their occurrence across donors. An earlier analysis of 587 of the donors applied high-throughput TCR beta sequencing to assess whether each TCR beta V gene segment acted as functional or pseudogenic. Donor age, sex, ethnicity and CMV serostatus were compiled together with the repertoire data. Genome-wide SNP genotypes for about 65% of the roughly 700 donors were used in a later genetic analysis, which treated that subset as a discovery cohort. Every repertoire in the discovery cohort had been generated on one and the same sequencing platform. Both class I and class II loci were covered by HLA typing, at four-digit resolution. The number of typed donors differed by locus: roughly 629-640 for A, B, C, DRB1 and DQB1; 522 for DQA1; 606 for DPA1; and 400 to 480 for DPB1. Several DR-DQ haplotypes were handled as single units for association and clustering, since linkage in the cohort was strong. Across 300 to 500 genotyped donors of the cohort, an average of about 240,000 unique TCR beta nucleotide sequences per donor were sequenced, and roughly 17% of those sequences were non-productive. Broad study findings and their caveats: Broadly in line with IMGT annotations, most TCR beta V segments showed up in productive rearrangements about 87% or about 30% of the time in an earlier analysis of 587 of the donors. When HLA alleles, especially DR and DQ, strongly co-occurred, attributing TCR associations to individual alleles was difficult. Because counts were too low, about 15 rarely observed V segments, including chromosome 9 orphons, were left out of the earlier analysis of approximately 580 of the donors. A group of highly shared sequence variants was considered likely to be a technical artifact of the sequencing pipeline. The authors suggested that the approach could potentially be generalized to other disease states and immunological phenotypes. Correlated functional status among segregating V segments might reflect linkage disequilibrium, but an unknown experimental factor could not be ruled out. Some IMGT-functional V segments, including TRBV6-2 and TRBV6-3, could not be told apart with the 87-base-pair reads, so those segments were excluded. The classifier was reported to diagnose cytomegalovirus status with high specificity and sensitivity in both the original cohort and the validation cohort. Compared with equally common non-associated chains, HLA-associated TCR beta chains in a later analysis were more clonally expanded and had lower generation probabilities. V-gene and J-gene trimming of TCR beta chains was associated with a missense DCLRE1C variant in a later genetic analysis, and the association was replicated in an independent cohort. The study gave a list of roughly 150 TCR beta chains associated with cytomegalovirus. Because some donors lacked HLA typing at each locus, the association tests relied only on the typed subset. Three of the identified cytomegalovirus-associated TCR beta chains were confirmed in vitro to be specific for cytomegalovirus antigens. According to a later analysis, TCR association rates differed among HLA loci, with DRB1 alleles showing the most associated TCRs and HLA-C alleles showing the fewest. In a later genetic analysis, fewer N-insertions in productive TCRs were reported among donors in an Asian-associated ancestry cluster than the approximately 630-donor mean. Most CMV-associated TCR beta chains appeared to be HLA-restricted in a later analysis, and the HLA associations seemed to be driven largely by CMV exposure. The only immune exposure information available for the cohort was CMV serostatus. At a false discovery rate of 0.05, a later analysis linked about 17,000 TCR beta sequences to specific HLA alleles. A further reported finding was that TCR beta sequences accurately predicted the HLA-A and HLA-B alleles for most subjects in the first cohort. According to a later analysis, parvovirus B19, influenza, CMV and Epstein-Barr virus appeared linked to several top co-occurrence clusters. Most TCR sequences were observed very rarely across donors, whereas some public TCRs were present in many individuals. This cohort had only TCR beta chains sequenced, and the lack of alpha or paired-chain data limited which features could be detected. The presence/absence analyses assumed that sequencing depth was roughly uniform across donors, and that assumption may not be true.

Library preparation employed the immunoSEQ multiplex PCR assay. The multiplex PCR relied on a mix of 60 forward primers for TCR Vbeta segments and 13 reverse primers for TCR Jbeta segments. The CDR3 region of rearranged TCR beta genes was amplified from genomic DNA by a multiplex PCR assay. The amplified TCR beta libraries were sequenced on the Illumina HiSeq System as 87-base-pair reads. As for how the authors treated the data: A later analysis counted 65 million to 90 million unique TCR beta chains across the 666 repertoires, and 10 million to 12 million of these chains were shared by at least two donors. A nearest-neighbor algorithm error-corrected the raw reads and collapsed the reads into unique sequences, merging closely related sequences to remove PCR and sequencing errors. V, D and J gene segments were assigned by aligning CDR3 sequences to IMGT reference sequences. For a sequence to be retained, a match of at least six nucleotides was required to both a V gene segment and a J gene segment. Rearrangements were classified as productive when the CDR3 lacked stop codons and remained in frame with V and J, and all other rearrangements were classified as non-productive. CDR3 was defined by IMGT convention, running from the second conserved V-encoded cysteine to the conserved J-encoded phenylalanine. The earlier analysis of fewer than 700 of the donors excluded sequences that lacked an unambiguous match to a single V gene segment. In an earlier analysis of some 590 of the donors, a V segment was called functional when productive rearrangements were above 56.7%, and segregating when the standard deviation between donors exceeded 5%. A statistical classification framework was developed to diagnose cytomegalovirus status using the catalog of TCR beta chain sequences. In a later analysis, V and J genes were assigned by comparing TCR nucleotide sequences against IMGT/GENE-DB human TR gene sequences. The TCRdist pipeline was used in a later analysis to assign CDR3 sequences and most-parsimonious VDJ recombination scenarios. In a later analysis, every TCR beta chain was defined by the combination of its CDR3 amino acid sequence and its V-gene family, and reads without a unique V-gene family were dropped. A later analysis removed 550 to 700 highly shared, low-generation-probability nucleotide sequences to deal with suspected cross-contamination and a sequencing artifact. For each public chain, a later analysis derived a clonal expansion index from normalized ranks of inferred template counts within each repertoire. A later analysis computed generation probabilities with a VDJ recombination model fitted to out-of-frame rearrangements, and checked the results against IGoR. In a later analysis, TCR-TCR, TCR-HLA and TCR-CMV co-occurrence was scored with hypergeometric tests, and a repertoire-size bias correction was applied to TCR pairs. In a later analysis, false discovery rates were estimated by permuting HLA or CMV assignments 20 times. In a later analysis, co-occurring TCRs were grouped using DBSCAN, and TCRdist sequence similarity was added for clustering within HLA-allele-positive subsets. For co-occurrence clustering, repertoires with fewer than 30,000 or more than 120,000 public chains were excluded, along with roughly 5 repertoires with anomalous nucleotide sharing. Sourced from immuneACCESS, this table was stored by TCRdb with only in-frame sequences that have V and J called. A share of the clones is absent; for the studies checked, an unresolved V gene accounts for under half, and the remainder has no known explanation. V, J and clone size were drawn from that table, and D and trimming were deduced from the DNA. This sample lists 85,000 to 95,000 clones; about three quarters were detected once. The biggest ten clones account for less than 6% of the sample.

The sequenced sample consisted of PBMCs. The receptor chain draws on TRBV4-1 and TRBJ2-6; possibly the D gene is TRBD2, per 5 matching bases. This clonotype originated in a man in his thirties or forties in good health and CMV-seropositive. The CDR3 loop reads CASSQDTSSGANVLTF. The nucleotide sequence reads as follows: TGCGCCAGCAGCCAAGATACTAGCTCTGGGGCCAACGTCCTGACTTTC.